One and the same sample provided the 31 T cell receptor beta chains below, sequenced in a study of T cell responses to AZD1222 COVID-19 vaccine. Measured with immunoSEQ multiplex PCR; TCRdb has only the in-frame clones, and not every one. Altogether approximately 120,000 clones are present, about 90% being singletons, with the ten largest covering around 7%. Specimen: peripheral blood, collected on day 0 of AZD1222 vaccination. These receptors all come from an adult in good health.

The chain combines TRBV19 with TRBJ1-2, with D tentatively TRBD1 (5 bases). The germline V gene has CDR1 LNHDA and CDR2 SQIVND (reference sequence). There are 13 residues in the CDR3. Trimming took off 9 bases at V and 1 base at J, with 12 bases between the two ends. The CDR3 coding sequence is TGTGCCAGCCTTCGGGACGGTAACTATGGCTACACCTTC. Its protein product is CASLRDGNYGYTF.

The chain is built from TRBV2 and TRBJ2-5, with D unresolved. This CDR3 is built from 11 residues. With 4 bases removed from V and 4 bases from J, the gap between germline ends came to 4 bases. Germline CDR1 SNHLY, CDR2 FYNNEI. CDR3 sequence (DNA): TGTGCCAGCAGTGTGGGAGAGACCCAGTACTTC. It codes for CASSVGETQYF.

The chain has TRBV4-2 and TRBJ2-5, with TRBD2 identical over 10 bases. The CDR3 has 19 amino acids. Germline trimming cut 2 bases from V and 5 bases from J; bases unmatched to any gene: 17. The V gene's germline CDR1 is LGHNA and CDR2 YNFKEQ. The CDR3 reads CASSQTGTAAGGPSETQYF. The CDR3, as DNA: TGTGCCAGCAGCCAAACCGGAACCGCAGCGGGAGGGCCCTCGGAGACCCAGTACTTC.

V and J are TRBV7-9 and TRBJ1-1; 7 nucleotides agree with TRBD1. J was trimmed by 0 bases and V by 5 bases; bases with no gene match: 9. From germline, CDR1 is SEHNR and CDR2 FQNEAQ (reference sequence). This CDR3 comprises 16 residues. The CDR3 coding sequence is TGTGCCAGCAGCAGTGACAGGGTGTCCATGAACACTGAAGCTTTCTTT. It is translated as CASSSDRVSMNTEAFF.

The gene calls are TRBV19 and TRBJ2-2; TRBD1 is a possible D gene (5 bases). The CDR3 runs to 11 residues. Germline V gene data show CDR1 as LNHDA and CDR2 as SQIVND (reference sequence). Trimming pared 7 bases from V and 8 bases from J, leaving 8 bases between. As DNA, the CDR3 is TGTGCCAGTATTGCAGGGGGGGAGCTGTTTTTT. Translating gives CASIAGGELFF.

The chain is built from TRBV5-1 and TRBJ1-1; perhaps TRBD1 as D (6 bases). CDR3 size: 14 residues. Trimming took 0 bases from V and 3 from J, leaving 9 bases between them. The germline V gene has CDR1 SGHRS and CDR2 YFSETQ. The CDR3 sequence is CASSLGGQYTEAFF. The DNA for the CDR3 is TGCGCCAGCAGCTTGGGCGGACAGTACACTGAAGCTTTCTTT. Using reference TRBV5-1 and TRBJ1-1 for the parts outside the CDR3, the full variable domain is KAGVTQTPRYLIKTRGQQVTLSCSPISGHRSVSWYQQTPGQGLQFLFEYFSETQRNKGNFPGRFSGRQFSNSRSEMNVSTLELGDSALYLCASSLGGQYTEAFFGQGTRLTVV.

V usage is TRBV2 and J usage is TRBJ1-5, with D tentatively TRBD1 (6 bases). This CDR3 spans 17 amino acids. V shed 2 bases and J shed 6 bases, with 20 bases lying between them. Germline values: CDR1 SNHLY, CDR2 FYNNEI. CDR3 nucleotide sequence: TGTGCCAGCAGTGAAAGCGGTTCAGGGGCTATGGGTCAGCCCCAGCATTTT. It specifies CASSESGSGAMGQPQHF.

This clone was observed a single time. The gene calls are TRBV18 and TRBJ1-4; 7 nucleotides agree with TRBD1. The V gene end was trimmed by 5 bases and the J gene end by 0 bases; junction bases not matched to a gene: 9. This CDR3 has 17 residues. The germline V gene has CDR1 KGHSH and CDR2 LQKENI. In nucleotides, the CDR3 is TGTGCCAGCTCAGTATTAACAGGGGAAACAACTAATGAAAAACTGTTTTTT. Its protein is CASSVLTGETTNEKLFF.

V and J are TRBV27 and TRBJ2-1; 12 bases map to TRBD2. Trimming removed 5 bases from V and 8 bases from J; junction bases left unmatched: 4. Germline V gene sequence: CDR1 MNHEY, CDR2 SMNVEV (reference sequence). This CDR3 has 14 residues. CDR3 sequence: CASSPSGRGYEQFF. CDR3 DNA sequence: TGTGCCAGCAGTCCTAGCGGGAGGGGCTATGAGCAGTTCTTC.

The V and J genes are TRBV3-1 (or the pseudogene TRBV3-2) and TRBJ1-4; D is ambiguous. V lost 0 bases to trimming and J lost 6 bases, with 11 bases between them. The CDR3 is made up of 15 amino acids. Germline lookup yields CDR1 LGHDT and CDR2 YNNKEL (reference sequence). In DNA form, the CDR3 reads TGTGCCAGCAGCCAAGATGGAGGGTCCTATGAAAAACTGTTTTTT. This codes for CASSQDGGSYEKLFF.

This clone appeared once. The chain joins TRBV2 to TRBJ2-1, with D unresolved. V lost 6 bases to trimming and J lost 1 base, with 4 bases between them. Germline lookup yields CDR1 SNHLY and CDR2 FYNNEI. This CDR3 region has 12 residues. The CDR3 DNA is TGTGCCAGCAGGGGGTCCTACAATGAGCAGTTCTTC. This codes for CASRGSYNEQFF.

The rearrangement links TRBV24-1 to TRBJ2-4, with D tentatively TRBD2 (5 bases). The CDR3 consists of 12 residues. V was trimmed by 9 bases and J by 6 bases, leaving 11 bases between them. The germline V gene encodes CDR1 KGHDR and CDR2 SFDVKD. The CDR3 DNA reads as TGTGCCACCCCCCCAGGACTAAACATTCAGTACTTC. This codes for CATPPGLNIQYF.

This clone was observed a few times. The chain is built from TRBV11-2 and TRBJ2-1; the match to TRBD1 covers 7 bases. This CDR3 spans 18 amino acids. Germline-derived CDR1 and CDR2 are SGHAT and FQNNGV. The J segment lost 7 bases and the V segment lost 2 bases, leaving 17 bases of the junction unmatched. The CDR3 loop reads CASSLNLPDRAVKNEQFF. The DNA of the CDR3 is TGTGCCAGCAGCTTAAATTTACCCGACAGGGCAGTGAAAAATGAGCAGTTCTTC.

The chain is built from TRBV5-4 and TRBJ1-3; TRBD1 aligns across 9 bases. CDR1 is SGHNT, CDR2 YYREEE, per germline (reference sequence). This CDR3 has 17 residues. With V trimmed by 3 bases and J by 2 bases, 9 bases remained unmatched. The chain's CDR3 is CASSSGSGTGPGNTIYF. The CDR3 bases are TGTGCCAGCAGCTCCGGATCAGGGACAGGGCCTGGAAACACCATATATTTT.

This chain uses TRBV7-2 with TRBJ2-3, with D perhaps given as TRBD1 or TRBD2 (5 bases each). The CDR3 runs to 18 residues. V was pared by 4 bases and J by 0 bases, with 20 bases between. Germline assignment: CDR1 SGHTA and CDR2 FQGNSA. The CDR3 DNA reads TGTGCCAGCAGCTCTCGCGGGCCCGGGGCCGGGAGCACAGATACGCAGTATTTT. This translates into CASSSRGPGAGSTDTQYF.

This chain connects TRBV29-1 to TRBJ2-2; no definite D call. Trimming removed 4 bases from V and 0 bases from J, with 9 bases in between. This CDR3 is 14 amino acids long. Looked up from germline, CDR1 is SQVTM and CDR2 is ANQGSEA. The CDR3 reads CSVGGGTNTGELFF. The CDR3 DNA reads TGCAGCGTTGGTGGCGGAACGAACACCGGGGAGCTGTTTTTT.

The chain uses TRBV19 and TRBJ1-2, with 9 bases that match TRBD1. CDR1 LNHDA and CDR2 SQIVND come from the germline V gene (reference sequence). With 7 bases clipped from V and 8 bases from J, the junction kept 11 bases outside the gene matches. The CDR3 contains 14 residues. The chain's CDR3 is CASTEDRGRGGYTF. The CDR3 DNA reads TGTGCCAGTACGGAGGACAGGGGAAGGGGAGGCTACACCTTC.

The genes are TRBV25-1 and TRBJ1-1; perhaps TRBD1 as D (5 bases). Germline loops: CDR1 MGHDK, CDR2 SYGVNS. CDR3 length: 14 amino acids. V dropped 6 bases and J dropped 0 bases, with 11 bases sitting between them. CDR3 residues: CASSLGPLNTEAFF. The CDR3 nucleotides are TGTGCCAGCAGCTTGGGACCGTTGAACACTGAAGCTTTCTTT.

The CDR3 sequence: CASSLPAAGLGYTF. CDR3 bases: TGCGCCAGCAGCTTGCCGGCGGCAGGGTTGGGCTACACCTTC. The rearrangement joins TRBV5-1 to TRBJ1-2, with D perhaps TRBD1 (5 bases). V shed 1 base and J shed 8 bases, with 15 bases lying between them. This CDR3 comprises 14 residues. Looked up from germline, CDR1 is SGHRS and CDR2 is YFSETQ.

The rearrangement joins TRBV5-8 to TRBJ1-2; D call uncertain. The CDR3 is 12 amino acids. The ends were cut back, 2 bases at V and 3 bases at J, with 5 bases in the middle. Germline values: CDR1 SGHTS, CDR2 YDEGEE. In DNA, the CDR3 is TGTGCCAGCAGCTTCCGGGACTATGGCTACACCTTC. Protein: CASSFRDYGYTF.

In its sample, this clone was seen a few times. The chain links TRBV18 to TRBJ2-7; 12 nucleotides agree with TRBD2. With V trimmed by 3 bases and J by 8 bases, 11 bases remained unmatched. The germline gives CDR1 KGHSH, CDR2 LQKENI. The CDR3 spans 16 residues. The CDR3 DNA reads TGTGCCAGCTCACCCAGTCTAGCGGGAGGGGTTCAAAAGCAGTACTTC. It is translated as CASSPSLAGGVQKQYF.

The rearrangement uses TRBV19 and TRBJ2-5; D possibly matches TRBD1 or TRBD2 (5 bases each). The CDR3 length is 14 residues. Germline-derived CDR1 and CDR2 are LNHDA and SQIVND (reference sequence). Trimming took off 6 bases at V and 2 bases at J, with 13 bases between the two ends. The CDR3 DNA follows: TGTGCCAGTAGCGAGGGGAGATTTCAAGAGACCCAGTACTTC. The encoded protein is CASSEGRFQETQYF.

The chain combines TRBV5-1 with TRBJ1-4, with D possibly matching TRBD1 (5 bases). CDR3 length: 13 amino acids. Looked up from germline, CDR1 is SGHRS and CDR2 is YFSETQ. The V end lost 5 bases, the J end lost 0 bases, and 5 bases lay between the germline ends. CDR3 sequence (DNA): TGCGCCAGCAGGGGGGCAACTAATGAAAAACTGTTTTTT. Translation gives CASRGATNEKLFF. Using reference TRBV5-1 and TRBJ1-4 for the parts outside the CDR3, the full variable domain is KAGVTQTPRYLIKTRGQQVTLSCSPISGHRSVSWYQQTPGQGLQFLFEYFSETQRNKGNFPGRFSGRQFSNSRSEMNVSTLELGDSALYLCASRGATNEKLFFGSGTQLSVL.

The chain combines TRBV5-4 with TRBJ2-1; 9 bases match TRBD2. The CDR3 is 15 amino acids. Germline assignment: CDR1 SGHNT and CDR2 YYREEE (reference sequence). The J segment lost 3 bases and the V segment lost 0 bases, leaving 1 base of the junction unmatched. In DNA, the CDR3 is TGTGCCAGCAGCTTGGGGCGGGGGGGCTACAATGAGCAGTTCTTC. Protein: CASSLGRGGYNEQFF.

This rearrangement joins TRBV24-1 to TRBJ2-2; 13 positions agree with TRBD2. This CDR3 has 19 amino acids. V gave up 0 bases and J gave up 1 base; unmatched junction bases: 4. CDR1 and CDR2 from the germline V gene are KGHDR and SFDVKD. The CDR3 sequence: CATSDLQRTSGGNTGELFF. The CDR3 nucleotides are TGTGCCACCAGTGATTTGCAGAGGACTAGCGGGGGGAACACCGGGGAGCTGTTTTTT.

Worth noting for this clone: Sequence at one end of the junction differs from germline and may be a read error. V is TRBV9 and J is TRBJ1-3; TRBD1 is a possible D gene (6 bases). Per the germline V gene, CDR1 is SGDLS and CDR2 is YYNGEE. This CDR3 has 14 residues. CDR3 nucleotide sequence: TGTGCCAGCAGCGACCCAAGGGGGGGAAGCACCATATATTTT. It specifies CASSDPRGGSTIYF.

The genes are TRBV19 and TRBJ2-7; 9 bases line up with TRBD2. CDR1 and CDR2 from the germline V gene are LNHDA and SQIVND (reference sequence). The CDR3 totals 16 residues. The junction had 13 bases not matched to a gene; V was cut back by 6 bases and J by 4 bases. The DNA for the CDR3 is TGTGCCAGTAGCCCCGTCAGGGCGGGAGGGATGTACGAGCAGTACTTC. It is translated as CASSPVRAGGMYEQYF.

The V and J genes are TRBV7-2 and TRBJ2-7; TRBD2 aligns across 9 bases. Germline CDR1 SGHTA, CDR2 FQGNSA. The CDR3 is made up of 19 amino acids. Losses at the gene ends were 1 base for V and 6 bases for J; bases not matched to a gene: 19. Written as DNA, the CDR3 is TGTGCCAGCAGCTTAGACCCCCCGGGGGTAGCGGGAGAGCGGGGCGAGCAGTACTTC. Its translation: CASSLDPPGVAGERGEQYF.

The chain joins TRBV4-1 to TRBJ1-1; D unclear. The length of the CDR3 is 14 residues. CDR1 is MGHRA, CDR2 YSYEKL, per germline. Trimming took 3 bases from V and 3 from J, leaving 11 bases between them. The CDR3 DNA is TGCGCCAGCAGCCATTTAGATGGGCACACTGAAGCTTTCTTT. Residues: CASSHLDGHTEAFF.

The rearrangement joins TRBV2 to TRBJ1-6, with unresolved D. In germline, CDR1 is SNHLY, CDR2 FYNNEI. V was cut by 5 bases and J by 7 bases, with 15 bases left in between. The CDR3 covers 15 residues. The DNA of the CDR3 is TGTGCCAGCAGTTCGACCGCAACGGAGAATTCACCCCTCCACTTT. It encodes CASSSTATENSPLHF.

The chain combines TRBV7-2 with TRBJ1-5; D is undetermined. The V and J ends lost 2 bases and 5 bases respectively, with 7 bases between them. This CDR3 has 13 residues. CDR1 SGHTA and CDR2 FQGNSA come from the germline V gene. The chain's CDR3 is CASSLWADQPQHF. The CDR3 DNA reads TGTGCCAGCAGCTTATGGGCTGATCAGCCCCAGCATTTT.